This T cell receptor (beta chain) is drawn from a study of control samples from healthy donors and cancer patients. In germline, CDR1 is MNHEY, CDR2 SVGAGI. The CDR3 is 15 amino acids. V trimming: 7 bases; J trimming: 2 bases; junction bases outside the gene matches: 7. Only in-frame clones appear in the TCRdb table, and some are missing; sequencing was by immunoSEQ multiplex PCR. The table lists about 150,000 clones, more than 85% of them singletons, with under 4% in the top ten. This clone was observed a single time. Input material: blood. The genes are TRBV6-5 and TRBJ1-5; 8 nucleotides align to TRBD1. This clonotype originated in a man aged 25-40 years in good health. The chain's CDR3 is CASNPTGAGNQPQHF. For the CDR3, the DNA is TGTGCCAGCAATCCGACAGGGGCCGGCAATCAGCCCCAGCATTTT.